A single sample gave rise to the 14 T cell receptor beta chains below, sequenced in a study of T-cell reconstitution after alpha-beta-depleted transplantation in children. Unique molecular identifiers were incorporated when the TCRbeta library was constructed. In TCRdb, the PCR reads were re-called with MiXCR into one record per CDR3 protein. The sample carries 100,000 to 150,000 distinct CDR3 sequences, roughly 23% recorded once. Sequences were derived from PBMCs, mostly from graft donor cells, sampled 180 days after TCRalphabeta/CD19-depleted stem cell transplant. The receptors come from a male patient between 2 and 10 years old who had a stem cell transplant for chronic granulomatous disease, so the T cells may come from the graft donor.

This clonotype was picked up many times. The genes are TRBV12-5 and TRBJ2-3; the match to TRBD2 covers 11 bases. V lost 6 bases and J lost 2; bases outside the gene matches: 13. Germline V gene sequence: CDR1 LGHNT, CDR2 FRNRAP. The CDR3 length is 18 residues. The CDR3 region has the DNA TGTGCTAGTGGCTTAAACGACAGACTAGCGGGGTTCACAGATACGCAGTATTTT. It translates to CASGLNDRLAGFTDTQYF. The complete variable domain, with remaining parts taken from reference TRBV12-5 and TRBJ2-3, reads DARVTQTPRHKVTEMGQEVTMRCQPILGHNTVFWYRQTMMQGLELLAYFRNRAPLDDSGMPKDRFSAEMPDATLATLKIQPSEPRDSAVYFCASGLNDRLAGFTDTQYFGPGTRLTVL.

V is TRBV12-3 or TRBV12-4 and J is TRBJ1-1, with 8 positions matching TRBD1. The CDR3 length is 15 residues. V dropped 5 bases and J dropped 4; count of bases not matched to a gene: 9. The DNA for the CDR3 is TGTGCCAGCAGTCGCCGGACAGGGTTGAGCACTGAAGCTTTCTTT. Protein product: CASSRRTGLSTEAFF.

At least ten counts were recorded for this clonotype. This rearrangement joins TRBV20-1 to TRBJ1-5; tentatively, D is TRBD1 (5 bases). Germline assignment: CDR1 DFQATT and CDR2 SNEGSKA (reference sequence). V was clipped by 3 bases and J by 6 bases, with 9 bases between them. There are 12 residues in the CDR3. The CDR3 DNA follows: TGCAGTGCTAGTCTTGGGGGTCAGCCCCAGCATTTT. The encoded protein is CSASLGGQPQHF.

In its sample, this clonotype was seen many times. The chain combines TRBV20-1 with TRBJ2-7, with D possibly TRBD1 on 5 matching bases. V was trimmed by 5 bases and J by 3 bases, leaving 8 bases between them. Germline lookup yields CDR1 DFQATT and CDR2 SNEGSKA (reference sequence). The CDR3 is 11 residues long. The CDR3: CSAPDSYEQYF. The CDR3 coding sequence is TGCAGTGCTCCCGACAGCTACGAGCAGTACTTC.

The rearrangement joins TRBV12-3 or TRBV12-4 to TRBJ2-7; tentative D call: TRBD1 (6 bases). V was cut by 4 bases and J by 1 base, with 8 bases left in between. The CDR3 spans 13 residues. The DNA for the CDR3 is TGTGCCAGCAGTTCGGACAGTTCCTACGAGCAGTACTTC. Translated, it gives CASSSDSSYEQYF.

The V gene is TRBV7-3, the J gene TRBJ2-1; D is undetermined. Germline V gene lookup returns CDR1 SGHTA and CDR2 FQGTGA. The V end lost 3 bases, the J end lost 0 bases, and 9 bases lay between the germline ends. This CDR3 contains 15 residues. CDR3 nucleotide sequence: TGTGCCAGCAGCTTGACTCAGAGCTCCTACAATGAGCAGTTCTTC. It is translated as CASSLTQSSYNEQFF.

This clonotype has just a few counts. The V call is TRBV15, the J call TRBJ2-3, with D hard to call. This CDR3 spans 14 amino acids. With 0 bases removed from V and 4 bases from J, the gap between germline ends came to 8 bases. Germline assignment: CDR1 LNHNV and CDR2 YYDKDF (reference sequence). Here the CDR3 DNA reads TGTGCCACCAGCAGAGATCCTTCTCCAGATACGCAGTATTTT. Protein sequence: CATSRDPSPDTQYF.

This clonotype has ten or more counts. The chain recombines TRBV27 with TRBJ1-2, with D perhaps matching TRBD1 (5 bases). The CDR3 loop spans 15 amino acids. V shed 6 bases and J shed 2 bases, with 16 bases lying between them. Looked up from germline, CDR1 is MNHEY and CDR2 is SMNVEV (reference sequence). The CDR3 region has the DNA TGTGCCAGCAGCGAAACAGGACTTTACAACTATGGCTACACCTTC. This codes for CASSETGLYNYGYTF.

The sample holds many counts of this clonotype. This sequence joins TRBV6-2 or TRBV6-3 and TRBJ1-1; D is unresolved. Germline V lookup: CDR1 MNHEY, CDR2 SVGEGT. This CDR3 has 15 residues. Trimming shortened V by 5 bases and J by 4 bases, and 17 bases separated the two germline ends. CDR3 sequence: CASSPSGSGGTEAFF. For the CDR3, the DNA is TGTGCCAGCAGTCCTTCCGGTAGTGGAGGCACTGAAGCTTTCTTT.

The chain is built from TRBV7-6 and TRBJ2-2; 9 nucleotides line up with TRBD1. J gave up 3 bases and V 4 bases, and 12 bases lay outside the gene matches. CDR1 and CDR2 from the germline V gene are SGHVS and FNYEAQ. This CDR3 is built from 18 residues. The CDR3 loop is CASSYSAGTGLDTGELFF. The CDR3 DNA sequence: TGTGCCAGCAGCTACTCAGCCGGGACAGGGCTTGACACCGGGGAGCTGTTTTTT.

This clonotype was counted a few times. The chain is built from TRBV28 and TRBJ2-7; the D call may be TRBD1 or TRBD2 (5 bases each). Per the germline V gene, CDR1 is MDHEN and CDR2 is SYDVKM. This CDR3 is built from 13 residues. V lost 8 bases, J lost 4 bases, and 15 bases lay in between. The CDR3 loop is CASSTGLGYEQYF. The CDR3 DNA reads TGTGCCAGCTCTACGGGGCTTGGATACGAGCAGTACTTC.

This clonotype was detected ten times or more. The chain joins TRBV20-1 to TRBJ2-1; tentative D call: TRBD1 (7 bases). Germline lookup yields CDR1 DFQATT and CDR2 SNEGSKA (reference sequence). The CDR3 length is 14 residues. The V end was cut by 4 bases, the J end by 7 bases, with 17 bases between. The CDR3 loop is CSATDRATSNEQFF. As DNA, the CDR3 is TGCAGTGCTACTGACAGGGCGACTAGTAATGAGCAGTTCTTC.

This chain uses TRBV20-1 with TRBJ1-6, with a weak D call TRBD1 (5 bases). Per the germline V gene, CDR1 is DFQATT and CDR2 is SNEGSKA (reference sequence). V was clipped by 2 bases and J by 5 bases, with 16 bases between them. The CDR3 is 16 amino acids. This CDR3 is CSARNPDTKDNSPLHF. Here the CDR3 DNA reads TGCAGTGCTAGAAACCCGGACACGAAGGATAATTCACCCCTCCACTTT.

The CDR3 nucleotides read TGCGCCAGCAGCCCGAATCCGAGGACAGGCCGCAACGTCCTGACTTTC. Translated: CASSPNPRTGRNVLTF. The chain uses TRBV4-3 and TRBJ2-6; 7 positions match TRBD1. Per germline, CDR1 LGHNA and CDR2 YSLEER. Trimming cost V 4 bases and J 9 bases; bases outside gene matches: 12. The CDR3 loop spans 16 amino acids.